This TCR beta chain was obtained from a study of T cell repertoires in cytomegalovirus infection (dated 2019 in TCRdb). Regarding the research as a whole: Because public TCR beta signatures pointed to carriage of CMV infection together with the matching HLA type, the HLA type of each donor mattered for the analysis. Study-wide conclusions, independent of this receptor: In both this cohort and an independent cohort of 300 to 450 donors, the cumulative frequency of public TCR beta family members distinguished carriers of CMV infection plus the relevant HLA type. The ex vivo response was dominated by HLA-C-restricted CMV-specific TCR beta clonotypes, which also provided the single most frequent clonotype in two of eight donors.

The sample was run on an Illumina HiSeq 1500. The raw public data were reprocessed by TCRdb itself: fastp quality trimming at Q25, MiXCR clonotype calling, in-frame beta chains only. Each entry merges the rows of one CDR3 protein and shows their most common DNA and genes. The sample contains hundreds of thousands of distinct CDR3 sequences, approximately 8.9% of them found a single time. Approximately 2.3% of the sample is in the top ten clones. After removal of 4 bases from V and 2 bases from J, the junction retains 6 bases not matched to a gene. Via the germline V gene, CDR1 is SGHVS and CDR2 FNYEAQ. From the cysteine up to the phenylalanine, the CDR3 has a length of 16 residues. Only CDR3 DNA is held: 48 bases, read in frame from base 1. This clonotype was detected ten times or more. There is no known antigen for this receptor. Qualities for individual bases were not recorded, and no much larger clone is one base off.

Sequenced: PBMCs. The chain couples TRBV7-6 to TRBJ2-1; 9 central nucleotides agree with TRBD2. This sequence was found in a human donor in good health (CMV status not recorded). Some clones in this sample may be carry-over from other donors' samples. The DNA reads as follows: TGTGCCAGCAGCTCAAGGGCTAGCGGGGCCTACAATGAGCAGTTCTTC. Translated, it reads CASSSRASGAYNEQFF.